This T cell receptor beta chain was identified during a study of identical twins. At least ten counts were recorded for this clonotype. Each cDNA held unique molecular identifiers, and template switching gave it a universal primer site. TCRdb reanalysed the 5' RACE reads using MiXCR and keeps one entry per CDR3 protein. The sample contains a few hundred thousand distinct CDR3 sequences, over 9.5% of which appear only once. This CDR3 is 15 amino acids long. Trimming removed 0 bases from V and 7 bases from J, with 16 bases in between. Per the germline V gene, CDR1 is MNHEY and CDR2 is SVGAGI. These data are also associated with another study on yellow fever vaccine responses in identical twins.

Sequencing was carried out using memory (CD45RO+) T cells sorted from blood. The TCR sequence derives from a woman aged 18-35 years in good health. V is TRBV6-5 and J is TRBJ2-7; perhaps TRBD2 as D (6 bases). The CDR3 reads CASSYSAPGSGEQYF. CDR3 nucleotide sequence: TGTGCCAGCAGTTACTCGGCCCCGGGGAGCGGGGAGCAGTACTTC.